Following are 24 T cell receptor beta chains from one sample sequenced in a study of cytomegalovirus exposure and HLA in healthy donors (dated by TCRdb to 2016 to 2017). Receptors were amplified or captured by the immunoSEQ multiplex PCR assay. A mixture of 60 forward primers for TCR Vbeta segments and 13 reverse primers for TCR Jbeta segments was used in the multiplex PCR. As stored in TCRdb, this immuneACCESS dataset retains in-frame rearrangements with V and J assigned. A fraction of the clones does not appear; measured against another copy, unresolved V genes explain less than half of the discrepancy, and the remainder lacks a known reason. The sample includes approximately 100,000 clones, with 10% observed a single time. The ten biggest clones cover under 6% of the sample. Specimen: PBMCs. Receptors originate from a man aged 35-49 years in good health and CMV-seropositive.

V and J are TRBV5-4 and TRBJ2-1; TRBD2 aligns across 8 bases. The ends lost 4 bases at V and 0 bases at J; junction bases unmatched: 9. Per germline, CDR1 SGHNT and CDR2 YYREEE (reference sequence). The CDR3 extends over 17 amino acids. The CDR3 region is CASSKGMSGSSYNEQFF. CDR3 nucleotide sequence: TGTGCCAGCAGCAAAGGGATGAGCGGGAGCTCCTACAATGAGCAGTTCTTC.

This clone was seen only a few times. The chain recombines TRBV5-1 with TRBJ2-7, with 10 bases identical to TRBD2. Germline values: CDR1 SGHRS, CDR2 YFSETQ. V lost 2 bases and J lost 7; bases outside the gene matches: 6. This CDR3 spans 14 amino acids. CDR3 residues: CASSLAGGLTEQYF. CDR3 in DNA: TGCGCCAGCAGCTTAGCGGGAGGGCTCACAGAGCAGTACTTC.

The rearrangement joins TRBV5-6 to TRBJ2-1; D might be TRBD1 (6 bases). V was trimmed by 0 bases and J by 7 bases, leaving 14 bases between them. Germline V lookup: CDR1 SGHDT, CDR2 YYEEEE. This CDR3 contains 15 residues. CDR3 protein: CASSLGGGLRNEQFF. The CDR3 DNA reads as TGTGCCAGCAGCTTGGGAGGGGGATTGAGAAATGAGCAGTTCTTC.

V is TRBV5-1 and J is TRBJ2-2; the D is unclear. This CDR3 region has 16 residues. Trimming stripped 0 bases from V and 6 bases from J, with 15 bases between. CDR1 is SGHRS, CDR2 YFSETQ, per germline. The CDR3 bases are TGCGCCAGCAGCTTGGGTGCTAGTGTAAGATCCGGGGAGCTGTTTTTT. It codes for CASSLGASVRSGELFF.

This clone appeared a few times. One junction end disagrees with the germline gene, perhaps due to a read error. The chain recombines TRBV7-2 with TRBJ2-2; D might be TRBD1 (5 bases). CDR1 is SGHTA, CDR2 FQGNSA, per germline. The CDR3 has 17 amino acids. In DNA, the CDR3 is TGTGCCAGCCGCTTGGGGCCATACTCTGGATTTCCCGGGGAGCTGTTTTTT. This translates into CASRLGPYSGFPGELFF.

There are a few counts of this clone. The V gene is TRBV7-6, the J gene TRBJ2-7, with 11 positions matching TRBD2. Germline V CDR1 and CDR2: SGHVS, FNYEAQ. The CDR3 length is 14 residues. V was pared by 1 base and J by 5 bases, with 1 base of the junction left unmatched. The CDR3 sequence: CASSLELAGDEQYF. CDR3 DNA sequence: TGTGCCAGCAGCTTAGAACTAGCGGGAGACGAGCAGTACTTC.

This clone was seen more than once but under ten times. This rearrangement joins TRBV9 to TRBJ2-7; TRBD1 agrees at 7 bases. The V gene's germline CDR1 is SGDLS and CDR2 YYNGEE. The trim removed 4 bases at V and 0 bases at J, leaving 7 bases unmatched. The CDR3 contains 15 residues. CDR3 loop: CASSPQGPSSYEQYF. CDR3 coding DNA: TGTGCCAGCAGCCCACAGGGGCCGAGCTCCTACGAGCAGTACTTC.

A note on this clone: At one of its ends the junction is not consistent with the germline gene, which may arise from a read error. This CDR3 is also generated by other DNA sequences in the sample. The chain joins TRBV30 to TRBJ2-1, with D possibly TRBD2 on 5 matching bases. The germline CDR1 and CDR2 sequences are GTSNPN and SVGIG (reference sequence). The length of the CDR3 is 19 residues. The CDR3 DNA follows: TGTGCCTGGAGTGCTCACCCCGGGGTAGCTCAAAGATCCTACAATGAACAGTTCTTC. As protein: CAWSAHPGVAQRSYNEQFF.

The rearrangement joins TRBV27 to TRBJ1-5; D is ambiguous. The V end was cut by 6 bases, the J end by 6 bases, with 6 bases between. This CDR3 has 11 amino acids. Germline CDR1 and CDR2: MNHEY and SMNVEV (reference sequence). CDR3 bases: TGTGCCAGCAGCCGAGGTCAGCCCCAGCATTTT. Amino acids: CASSRGQPQHF.

This clone was seen a few times. This chain uses TRBV4-1 with TRBJ2-6; TRBD2 might be the D (5 bases). The CDR3 is 15 amino acids. Germline CDR1 reads MGHRA; CDR2 reads YSYEKL. V gave up 0 bases and J gave up 10 bases, with 13 bases separating them. CDR3 sequence: CASSQDGGRVNVLTF. The CDR3, as DNA: TGCGCCAGCAGCCAAGACGGTGGGAGAGTGAACGTCCTGACTTTC.

This clone was found a few times. The CDR3, as DNA: TGTGCCAGCAGCTTAGCCTACCAAGAGACCCAGTACTTC. Its protein product is CASSLAYQETQYF. The genes are TRBV11-3 and TRBJ2-5; D remains unclear. V lost 1 base to trimming and J lost 0 bases, with 3 bases between them. Per the germline V gene, CDR1 is SGHNT and CDR2 is YENEEA. The CDR3 is 13 residues long.

The genes are TRBV5-4 and TRBJ1-1; TRBD1 might be the D (5 bases). Per the germline V gene, CDR1 is SGHNT and CDR2 is YYREEE (reference sequence). This CDR3 spans 16 amino acids. The ends were cut back, 4 bases at V and 1 base at J, with 17 bases in the middle. CDR3 DNA sequence: TGTGCCAGCAGCCCTAACAGTGGGGCCGGGAACACTGAAGCTTTCTTT. It is translated as CASSPNSGAGNTEAFF.

A few counts support this clone. This rearrangement joins TRBV7-8 to TRBJ1-1, with D tentatively TRBD1 (5 bases). Germline V gene lookup returns CDR1 SGHVS and CDR2 FQNEAQ. The CDR3 covers 16 residues. V lost 2 bases and J 0 bases, leaving 13 bases between the germline ends. In nucleotides, the CDR3 is TGTGCCAGCAGCTTAAATCAGGGAACTTTGAACACTGAAGCTTTCTTT. Encoded protein: CASSLNQGTLNTEAFF.

This clone appeared a few times. The rearrangement links TRBV28 to TRBJ1-5; TRBD1 might be the D (6 bases). Per the germline V gene, CDR1 is MDHEN and CDR2 is SYDVKM. Trimming took 6 bases from V and 7 from J, leaving 16 bases between them. This CDR3 comprises 14 residues. This CDR3 is CASSPRGSGQPQHF. In nucleotides, the CDR3 is TGTGCCAGCAGCCCCAGGGGATCCGGGCAGCCCCAGCATTTT.

This rearrangement joins TRBV5-4 to TRBJ2-3; 7 nucleotides align to TRBD1. CDR3 length equals 14 residues. Germline assignment: CDR1 SGHNT and CDR2 YYREEE (reference sequence). J lost 4 bases, V lost 4 bases, and 6 bases had no gene match. The CDR3 sequence is CASSKRQGSDTQYF. The CDR3 DNA sequence: TGTGCCAGCAGCAAACGACAGGGCTCAGATACGCAGTATTTT.

This clone came up a few times. The chain links TRBV27 to TRBJ1-2; weak D call: TRBD1 (5 bases). CDR1 and CDR2 (germline): MNHEY, SMNVEV (reference sequence). There are 13 residues in the CDR3. Trimming pared 6 bases from V and 6 bases from J, leaving 14 bases between. In DNA form, the CDR3 reads TGTGCCAGCAGGCGGGGGTCGGGGGATGGCTACACCTTC. Protein sequence: CASRRGSGDGYTF.

This clone was picked up a small number of times. V usage is TRBV6-6 and J usage is TRBJ2-7; D perhaps matches TRBD2 (7 bases). V was cut by 4 bases and J by 1 base, with 11 bases left in between. This CDR3 contains 14 residues. Germline CDR1 is MNHNY and CDR2 is SVGAGI (reference sequence). The CDR3 is CASSWGGSSYEQYF. CDR3 bases: TGTGCCAGCAGTTGGGGGGGCAGTTCCTACGAGCAGTACTTC.

This rearrangement joins TRBV18 to TRBJ2-6; TRBD2 might be the D (5 bases). The germline V and J ends were trimmed by 6 bases and 0 bases, with 6 bases remaining between them. Germline loops: CDR1 KGHSH, CDR2 LQKENI. The CDR3 extends over 14 amino acids. CDR3 protein: CASSAGSGANVLTF. The DNA for the CDR3 is TGTGCCAGCTCCGCGGGCTCTGGGGCCAACGTCCTGACTTTC.

This clone was seen only a few times. This chain joins TRBV28 and TRBJ2-7, with TRBD1 matching over 9 bases. Germline V gives CDR1 MDHEN, CDR2 SYDVKM. This CDR3 is built from 16 residues. Trimming removed 2 bases from V and 4 bases from J; junction bases left unmatched: 9. The CDR3 loop is CASSLPGTGFRYEQYF. The CDR3 DNA is TGTGCCAGCAGTTTACCCGGGACAGGGTTTAGGTACGAGCAGTACTTC.

This sequence joins TRBV6-7 and TRBJ2-7, with D possibly matching TRBD1 (5 bases). TRBV6-7 is recorded as an ORF, its role being uncertain. Trimming took 0 bases from V and 4 from J, leaving 22 bases between them. The CDR3 is made up of 18 amino acids. CDR3 DNA: TGTGCCAGCAGTTACTCGAGGTTAAAATCGACAGCGATTTACGAGCAGTACTTC. It translates to CASSYSRLKSTAIYEQYF.

This clone was seen only a few times. The genes are TRBV10-2 and TRBJ2-7, with TRBD2 as a possible D gene (5 bases). This CDR3 is 13 amino acids long. Germline V gene data show CDR1 as WSHSY and CDR2 as SAAADI. V was trimmed by 5 bases and J by 7 bases, leaving 15 bases between them. CDR3 in amino acids: CASSPFPRREQYF. In DNA form, the CDR3 reads TGCGCCAGCAGTCCATTTCCCCGGAGGGAGCAGTACTTC.

The chain employs TRBV29-1 and TRBJ2-2, with a tentative D call TRBD1 (5 bases). Germline CDR1 is SQVTM and CDR2 is ANQGSEA. With 0 bases removed from V and 6 bases from J, the gap between germline ends came to 14 bases. This CDR3 has 15 amino acids. CDR3 sequence (DNA): TGCAGCGTTGAAGATAAGGGGTCTTCCCCCGGGGAGCTGTTTTTT. This encodes CSVEDKGSSPGELFF.

The chain combines TRBV6-1 with TRBJ2-1, with D possibly being TRBD1 (6 bases). The CDR3 sequence is 15 residues long. CDR1 and CDR2 from the germline V gene are MNHNS and SASEGT. Trimming cost V 1 base and J 4 bases, with 11 bases left between them. CDR3 loop: CASSEVPDRYNEQFF. The CDR3 bases are TGTGCCAGCAGTGAAGTCCCGGACAGATACAATGAGCAGTTCTTC.

A few counts support this clone. The rearrangement links TRBV5-1 to TRBJ1-5; 8 positions match TRBD1. CDR3 length equals 14 residues. Germline V gives CDR1 SGHRS, CDR2 YFSETQ. V shed 4 bases, J shed 6 bases, and the junction held 6 bases outside the gene matches. The CDR3 region has the DNA TGCGCCAGCAGCCTGACAGGGGAGGGTCAGCCCCAGCATTTT. The encoded protein is CASSLTGEGQPQHF.